The 14 T cell receptor beta chains below were found in one sample sequenced in a study of T cells in Graves' hyperthyroidism and ophthalmopathy. RNA transcripts were the template for amplifying TCR beta CDR3 regions. The HTBI primer set served for first-round RT-PCR of the TCR CDR3. TCRdb re-called the multiplex PCR reads with MiXCR, one entry per CDR3 protein. The sample yields a few hundred thousand distinct CDR3 sequences, under 60% seen once. The specimen sequenced was peripheral blood or thyroid tissue (not recorded which). The receptors stem from an adult woman with Graves' disease, either hyperthyroidism or ophthalmopathy (not recorded which).

This clonotype has at least ten counts. V gene TRBV5-6 combines with J gene TRBJ2-7; D call uncertain. Germline V gene lookup returns CDR1 SGHDT and CDR2 YYEEEE. The germline V and J ends were trimmed by 0 bases and 2 bases, with 12 bases remaining between them. There are 15 residues in the CDR3. The CDR3 DNA is TGTGCCAGCAGCTTGGGGGTCGGGCCTCCCTACGAGCAGTACTTC. Translation: CASSLGVGPPYEQYF.

This clonotype was seen repeatedly, ten times or more. The rearrangement joins TRBV5-1 to TRBJ2-2, with 8 bases that match TRBD2. Germline-derived CDR1 and CDR2 are SGHRS and YFSETQ. The J segment lost 4 bases and the V segment lost 1 base, leaving 3 bases of the junction unmatched. This CDR3 is 15 amino acids long. CDR3: CASSLSSGPTGELFF. The CDR3 nucleotides are TGCGCCAGCAGCTTGTCTAGCGGGCCCACCGGGGAGCTGTTTTTT. Drawing the rest from reference TRBV5-1 and TRBJ2-2, the complete variable domain is KAGVTQTPRYLIKTRGQQVTLSCSPISGHRSVSWYQQTPGQGLQFLFEYFSETQRNKGNFPGRFSGRQFSNSRSEMNVSTLELGDSALYLCASSLSSGPTGELFFGEGSRLTVL.

This clonotype has more than one count but fewer than ten. V is TRBV2 and J is TRBJ2-7, with 9 bases aligning to TRBD2. V shed 4 bases, J shed 2 bases, and the junction held 3 bases outside the gene matches. CDR3 length: 14 residues. CDR1 and CDR2 from the germline V gene are SNHLY and FYNNEI. CDR3 sequence (DNA): TGTGCCAGCAGTGGAGTAGCGGGAGCCTACGAGCAGTACTTC. Amino acid sequence: CASSGVAGAYEQYF. The full variable domain, its missing parts supplied by reference TRBV2 and TRBJ2-7, is EPEVTQTPSHQVTQMGQEVILRCVPISNHLYFYWYRQILGQKVEFLVSFYNNEISEKSEIFDDQFSVERPDGSNFTLKIRSTKLEDSAMYFCASSGVAGAYEQYFGPGTRLTVT.

This clonotype was seen only a few times. This rearrangement joins TRBV25-1 to TRBJ1-2, with 9 bases fitting TRBD1. CDR3 length: 13 residues. Germline lookup yields CDR1 MGHDK and CDR2 SYGVNS. The V gene end was trimmed by 6 bases and the J gene end by 8 bases; junction bases not matched to a gene: 7. The CDR3, as DNA: TGTGCCAGCAGCAATAAACAGGGGGCCGGCTACACCTTC. Translating gives CASSNKQGAGYTF.

Points on this clonotype: A junction end diverges from the germline sequence, so it may reflect a read error. The V gene is TRBV19, the J gene TRBJ1-5; perhaps TRBD1 as D (6 bases). CDR1 and CDR2 (germline): LNHDA, SQIVND (reference sequence). The CDR3 has 15 residues. The CDR3 DNA reads as TGTACCAGCAGAGGATCGGGACACCACAATCAGCCCCAGCATTTT. Translating gives CTSRGSGHHNQPQHF.

This clonotype showed up just a few times. The chain combines TRBV7-9 with TRBJ1-5, with 9 bases identical to TRBD1. The CDR3 sequence is 14 residues long. Germline V gene data show CDR1 as SEHNR and CDR2 as FQNEAQ (reference sequence). Germline trimming cut 5 bases from V and 11 bases from J; bases unmatched to any gene: 10. The CDR3 DNA is TGTGCCAGCAGCCACAACAGGGGGCCGGAGACCCAGCATTTT. It encodes CASSHNRGPETQHF.

The chain recombines TRBV19 with TRBJ1-5, with a tentative D call TRBD1 (6 bases). Per germline, CDR1 LNHDA and CDR2 SQIVND (reference sequence). This CDR3 is 15 amino acids long. V was pared by 4 bases and J by 2 bases, with 12 bases between. The CDR3 DNA reads as TGTGCCAGTAGTAGGCAGGGGAGGGGCAATCAGCCCCAGCATTTT. Its translation is CASSRQGRGNQPQHF.

This clonotype appeared once. The chain employs TRBV3-2 and TRBJ2-5; TRBD2 is the table's D call and was not checked against the DNA. TRBV3-2 corresponds to a pseudogene. This CDR3 has 18 residues. CDR3 DNA: TGTGCCAGCAGCCCCATTCCGGGGGGGTTAGCGGGAGTTGAGACCCAGTACTTC. This sequence encodes CASSPIPGGLAGVETQYF.

V is TRBV2 and J is TRBJ2-7; a weak D match, TRBD2 (6 bases). The germline gives CDR1 SNHLY, CDR2 FYNNEI. This CDR3 is built from 16 residues. V lost 6 bases to trimming and J lost 6 bases, with 24 bases between them. The CDR3 DNA is TGTGCCAGCAGGGCAACGACGAACACCGGGGGTGGCGAGCAGTACTTC. This codes for CASRATTNTGGGEQYF.

This chain links TRBV27 with TRBJ2-7; D may be TRBD1 or TRBD2 (6 bases each). The CDR3 runs 16 residues. The germline gives CDR1 MNHEY, CDR2 SMNVEV (reference sequence). Trimming stripped 8 bases from V and 0 bases from J, with 20 bases between. The CDR3 loop is CASSPVGGHSSYEQYF. The CDR3 bases are TGTGCCAGCTCACCCGTGGGGGGACATAGCTCCTACGAGCAGTACTTC.

This rearrangement joins TRBV28 to TRBJ1-5; D is possibly TRBD1 (5 bases). V was pared by 7 bases and J by 9 bases, with 19 bases between. This CDR3 is built from 14 residues. Per the germline V gene, CDR1 is MDHEN and CDR2 is SYDVKM. CDR3 coding DNA: TGTGCCAGCAAGAGAAACCGGGGGTGGGGGCCCCAGCATTTT. Protein sequence: CASKRNRGWGPQHF.

V is TRBV15 and J is TRBJ1-1; D is unresolved. Trimming cost V 3 bases and J 2 bases, with 7 bases left between them. Germline values: CDR1 LNHNV, CDR2 YYDKDF (reference sequence). There are 13 residues in the CDR3. CDR3: CATSRSSNTEAFF. The CDR3 nucleotides read TGTGCCACCAGCAGGTCTTCCAACACTGAAGCTTTCTTT.

This clonotype appeared many times. The V and J genes are TRBV12-3 or TRBV12-4 and TRBJ1-2, with D perhaps matching TRBD1 (6 bases). V was clipped by 4 bases and J by 8 bases, with 14 bases between them. CDR3 length equals 13 residues. Written as DNA, the CDR3 is TGTGCCAGCAGTTCGATTAGGGGGTTCGGCTACACCTTC. Translation gives CASSSIRGFGYTF.

The chain couples TRBV6-6 to TRBJ2-5, with 9 positions matching TRBD1. The CDR3 is 18 amino acids. The germline CDR1 and CDR2 sequences are MNHNY and SVGAGI (reference sequence). Germline trimming cut 2 bases from V and 1 base from J; bases unmatched to any gene: 11. The CDR3 loop reads CASSYLGTGRAAQETQYF. CDR3 bases: TGTGCCAGCAGTTACCTGGGGACAGGGAGGGCTGCCCAAGAGACCCAGTACTTC.